This TCR beta chain was sequenced for a study of T cells in Graves' hyperthyroidism and ophthalmopathy. CDR1 MGHDK and CDR2 SYGVNS come from the germline V gene. The length of the CDR3 is 15 residues. V lost 6 bases to trimming and J lost 9 bases, with 18 bases between them. Amplification targeted TCR beta CDR3 regions from RNA transcripts. HTBI primers were the set used in a first-round RT-PCR of the TCR CDR3. TCRdb reprocessed the multiplex PCR reads with MiXCR, giving one entry per CDR3 protein. The sample lists hundreds of thousands of distinct CDR3 sequences; 40% to 55% were seen once. This TCR was sampled from a woman in her late teens or twenties with Graves' hyperthyroidism. The V and J genes are TRBV25-1 and TRBJ1-6; TRBD1 is a possible D gene (6 bases). The sequenced sample consisted of peripheral blood or thyroid tissue (not recorded which). Here the CDR3 DNA reads TGTGCCAGCAGCCGCACGCGGGGGCGCGGTTCACCCCTCCACTTT. This translates into CASSRTRGRGSPLHF.